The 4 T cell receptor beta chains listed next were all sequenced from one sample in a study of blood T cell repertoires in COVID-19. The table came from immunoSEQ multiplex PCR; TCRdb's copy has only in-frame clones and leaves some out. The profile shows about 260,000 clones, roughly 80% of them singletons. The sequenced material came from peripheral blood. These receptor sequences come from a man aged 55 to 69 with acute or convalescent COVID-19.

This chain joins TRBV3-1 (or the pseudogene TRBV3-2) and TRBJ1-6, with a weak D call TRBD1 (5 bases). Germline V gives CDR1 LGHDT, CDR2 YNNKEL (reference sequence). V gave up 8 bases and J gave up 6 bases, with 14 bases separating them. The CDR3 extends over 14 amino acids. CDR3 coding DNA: TGTGCCAGCGCCCCCGGGACTTTTAATTCACCCCTCCACTTT. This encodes CASAPGTFNSPLHF.

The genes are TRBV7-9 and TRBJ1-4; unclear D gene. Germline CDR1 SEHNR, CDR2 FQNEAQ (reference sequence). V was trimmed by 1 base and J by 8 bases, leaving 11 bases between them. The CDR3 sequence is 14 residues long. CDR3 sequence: CASSLGAPGEKLFF. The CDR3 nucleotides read TGTGCCAGCAGCTTAGGCGCCCCGGGAGAAAAACTGTTTTTT.

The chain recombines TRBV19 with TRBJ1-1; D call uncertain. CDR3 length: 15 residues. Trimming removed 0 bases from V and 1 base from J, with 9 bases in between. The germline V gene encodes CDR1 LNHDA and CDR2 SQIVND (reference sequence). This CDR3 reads CASSIDEGANTEAFF. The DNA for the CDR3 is TGTGCCAGTAGTATAGATGAGGGCGCGAACACTGAAGCTTTCTTT.

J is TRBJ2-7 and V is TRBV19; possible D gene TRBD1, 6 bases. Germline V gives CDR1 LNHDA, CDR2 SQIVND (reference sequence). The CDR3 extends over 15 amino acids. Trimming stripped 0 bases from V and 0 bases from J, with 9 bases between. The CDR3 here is CASSIDRDNSYEQYF. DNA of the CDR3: TGTGCCAGTAGTATAGACCGGGACAACTCCTACGAGCAGTACTTC.